This T cell receptor beta chain is from a study of control samples from healthy donors and cancer patients. After removal of 6 bases from V and 2 bases from J, the junction contained 5 bases not matched to a gene. The CDR3 has 15 residues. Looked up from germline, CDR1 is WSHSY and CDR2 is SAAADI. Some clones are missing from TCRdb's copy, which holds only in-frame ones; the method was immunoSEQ multiplex PCR. The data show 150,000 to 200,000 clones, nearly 90% seen once. Sequencing was carried out using blood. The chain recombines TRBV10-2 with TRBJ2-3, with 10 bases lining up with TRBD2. The sequence was obtained from a woman aged 50 to 60 in good health. CDR3 loop: CASSPTSGDTDTQYF. CDR3 nucleotide sequence: TGCGCCAGCAGCCCCACTAGCGGGGACACAGATACGCAGTATTTT.